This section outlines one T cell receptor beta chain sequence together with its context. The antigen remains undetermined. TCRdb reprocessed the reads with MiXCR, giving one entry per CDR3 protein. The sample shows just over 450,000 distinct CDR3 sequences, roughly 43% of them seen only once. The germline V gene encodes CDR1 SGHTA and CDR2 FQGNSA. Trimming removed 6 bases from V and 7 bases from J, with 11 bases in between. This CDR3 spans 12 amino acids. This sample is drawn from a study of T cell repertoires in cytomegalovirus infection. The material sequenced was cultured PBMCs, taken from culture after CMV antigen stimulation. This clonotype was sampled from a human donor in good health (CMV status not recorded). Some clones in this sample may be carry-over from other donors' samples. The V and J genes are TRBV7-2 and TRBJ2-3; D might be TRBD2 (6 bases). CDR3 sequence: CASSADYHTQYF. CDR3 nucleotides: TGTGCCAGCAGTGCGGACTACCATACGCAGTATTTT. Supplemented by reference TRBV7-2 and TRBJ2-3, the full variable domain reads GAGVSQSPSNKVTEKGKDVELRCDPISGHTALYWYRQSLGQGLEFLIYFQGNSAPDKSGLPSDRFSAERTGGSVSTLTIQRTQQEDSAVYLCASSADYHTQYFGPGTRLTVL.